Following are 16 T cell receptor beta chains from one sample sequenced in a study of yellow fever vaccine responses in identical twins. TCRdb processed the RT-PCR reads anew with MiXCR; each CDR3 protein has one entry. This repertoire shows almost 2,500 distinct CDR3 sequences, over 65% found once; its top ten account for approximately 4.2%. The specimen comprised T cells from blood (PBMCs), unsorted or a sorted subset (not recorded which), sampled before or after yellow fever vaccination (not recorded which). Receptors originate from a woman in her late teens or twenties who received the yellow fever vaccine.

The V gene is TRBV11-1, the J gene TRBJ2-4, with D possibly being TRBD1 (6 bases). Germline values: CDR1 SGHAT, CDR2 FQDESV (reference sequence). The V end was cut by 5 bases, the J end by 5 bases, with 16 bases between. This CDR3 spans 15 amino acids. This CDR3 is CASSTSGQIENIQYF. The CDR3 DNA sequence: TGTGCCAGCAGCACCTCGGGACAAATCGAAAACATTCAGTACTTC.

The CDR3 loop reads CSASGAYNEQFF. DNA for the CDR3: TGCAGTGCTAGCGGGGCGTACAATGAGCAGTTCTTC. The chain is built from TRBV20-1 and TRBJ2-1, with D tentatively TRBD1 or TRBD2 (5 bases each). CDR1 DFQATT and CDR2 SNEGSKA come from the germline V gene (reference sequence). The CDR3 loop spans 12 amino acids. Trimming stripped 3 bases from V and 4 bases from J, with 7 bases between.

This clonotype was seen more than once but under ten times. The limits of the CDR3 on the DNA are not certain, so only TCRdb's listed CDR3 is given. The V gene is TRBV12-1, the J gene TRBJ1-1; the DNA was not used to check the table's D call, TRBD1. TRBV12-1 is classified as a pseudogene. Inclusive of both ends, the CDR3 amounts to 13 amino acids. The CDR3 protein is CASSFGTGAEAFF.

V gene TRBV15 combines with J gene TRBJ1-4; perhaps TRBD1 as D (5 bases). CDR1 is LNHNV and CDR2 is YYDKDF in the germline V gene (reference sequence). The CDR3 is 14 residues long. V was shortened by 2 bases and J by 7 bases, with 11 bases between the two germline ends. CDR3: CATSRLGQLEKLFF. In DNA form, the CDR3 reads TGTGCCACCAGCAGATTGGGGCAGCTTGAAAAACTGTTTTTT.

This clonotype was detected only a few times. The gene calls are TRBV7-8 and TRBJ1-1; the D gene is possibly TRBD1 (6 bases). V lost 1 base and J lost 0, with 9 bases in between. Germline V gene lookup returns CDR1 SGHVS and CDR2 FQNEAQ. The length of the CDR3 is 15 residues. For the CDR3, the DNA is TGTGCCAGCAGCTTAGGGACAGCGTTGAACACTGAAGCTTTCTTT. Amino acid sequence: CASSLGTALNTEAFF.

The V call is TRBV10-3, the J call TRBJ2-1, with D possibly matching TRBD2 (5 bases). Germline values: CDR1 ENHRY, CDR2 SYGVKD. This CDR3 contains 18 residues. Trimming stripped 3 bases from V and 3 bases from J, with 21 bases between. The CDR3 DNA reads TGTGCCATCAGTGACTCGGGGTGGGCAGGAGGACTCTACAATGAGCAGTTCTTC. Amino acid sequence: CAISDSGWAGGLYNEQFF.

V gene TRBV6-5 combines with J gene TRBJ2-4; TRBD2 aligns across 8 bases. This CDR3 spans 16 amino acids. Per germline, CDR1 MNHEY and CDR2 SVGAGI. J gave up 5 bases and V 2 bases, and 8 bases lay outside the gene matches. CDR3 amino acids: CASSYEMSGGQNIQYF. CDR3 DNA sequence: TGTGCCAGCAGTTACGAGATGAGCGGGGGCCAAAACATTCAGTACTTC.

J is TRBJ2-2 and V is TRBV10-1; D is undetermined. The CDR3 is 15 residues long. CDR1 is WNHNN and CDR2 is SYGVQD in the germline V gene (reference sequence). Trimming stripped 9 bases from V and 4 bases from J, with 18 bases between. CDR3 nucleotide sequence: TGCGCCAGTTCCACTATCATGAGTGGCACCGGGGAGCTGTTTTTT. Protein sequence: CASSTIMSGTGELFF.

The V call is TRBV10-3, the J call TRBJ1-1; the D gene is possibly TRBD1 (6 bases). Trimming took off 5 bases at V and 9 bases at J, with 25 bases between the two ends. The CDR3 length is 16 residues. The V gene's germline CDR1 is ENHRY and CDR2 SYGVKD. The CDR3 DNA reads TGTGCCATCAGTCCCCCGGTAGGGCAGGGGAGCTCCCAAGCTTTCTTT. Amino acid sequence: CAISPPVGQGSSQAFF.

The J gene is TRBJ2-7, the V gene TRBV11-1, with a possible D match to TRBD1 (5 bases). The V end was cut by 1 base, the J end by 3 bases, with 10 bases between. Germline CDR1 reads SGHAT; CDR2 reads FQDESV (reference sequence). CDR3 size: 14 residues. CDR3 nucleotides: TGTGCCAGCAGCTTAGGTGGACATGTCTACGAGCAGTACTTC. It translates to CASSLGGHVYEQYF. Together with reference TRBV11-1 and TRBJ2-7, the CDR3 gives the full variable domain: EAEVAQSPRYKITEKSQAVAFWCDPISGHATLYWYRQILGQGPELLVQFQDESVVDDSQLPKDRFSAERLKGVDSTLKIQPAELGDSAMYLCASSLGGHVYEQYFGPGTRLTVT.

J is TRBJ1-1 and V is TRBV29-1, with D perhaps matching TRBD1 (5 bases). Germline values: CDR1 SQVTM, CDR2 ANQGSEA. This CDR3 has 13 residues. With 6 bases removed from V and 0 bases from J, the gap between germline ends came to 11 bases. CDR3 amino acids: CSVSGRMNTEAFF. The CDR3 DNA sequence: TGCAGCGTGTCGGGACGCATGAACACTGAAGCTTTCTTT. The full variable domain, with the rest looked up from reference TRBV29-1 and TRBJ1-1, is SAVISQKPSRDICQRGTSLTIQCQVDSQVTMMFWYRQQPGQSLTLIATANQGSEATYESGFVIDKFPISRPNLTFSTLTVSNMSPEDSSIYLCSVSGRMNTEAFFGQGTRLTVV.

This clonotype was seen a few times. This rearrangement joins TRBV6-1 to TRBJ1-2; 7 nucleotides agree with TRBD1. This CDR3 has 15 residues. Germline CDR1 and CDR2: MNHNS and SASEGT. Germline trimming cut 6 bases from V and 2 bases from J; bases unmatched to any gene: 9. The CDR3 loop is CASRADRLTNYGYTF. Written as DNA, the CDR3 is TGTGCCAGCAGGGCGGACAGGCTGACAAACTATGGCTACACCTTC.

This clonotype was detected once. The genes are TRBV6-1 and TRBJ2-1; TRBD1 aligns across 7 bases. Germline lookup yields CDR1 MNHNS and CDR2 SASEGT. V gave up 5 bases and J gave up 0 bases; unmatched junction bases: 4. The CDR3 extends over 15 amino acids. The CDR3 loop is CASSTQGDSYNEQFF. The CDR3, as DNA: TGTGCCAGCAGTACCCAGGGGGACTCCTACAATGAGCAGTTCTTC.

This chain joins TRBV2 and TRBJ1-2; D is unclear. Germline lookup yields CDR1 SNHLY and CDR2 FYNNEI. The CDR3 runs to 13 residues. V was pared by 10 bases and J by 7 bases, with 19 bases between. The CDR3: CATTLDPVVGYTF. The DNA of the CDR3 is TGTGCCACCACCCTTGACCCGGTTGTTGGCTACACCTTC.

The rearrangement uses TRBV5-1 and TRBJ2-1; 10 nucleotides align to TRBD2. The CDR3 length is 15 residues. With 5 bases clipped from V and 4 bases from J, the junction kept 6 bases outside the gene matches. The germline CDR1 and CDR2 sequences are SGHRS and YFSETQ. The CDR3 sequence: CASSLLAGDYNEQFF. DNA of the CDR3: TGCGCCAGCAGTTTGCTAGCGGGAGATTACAATGAGCAGTTCTTC.

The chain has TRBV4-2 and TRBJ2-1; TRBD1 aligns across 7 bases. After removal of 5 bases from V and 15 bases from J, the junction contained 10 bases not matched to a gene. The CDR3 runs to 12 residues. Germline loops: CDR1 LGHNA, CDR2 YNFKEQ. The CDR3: CASSRDRDQRFF. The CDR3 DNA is TGTGCCAGCAGCAGAGACAGGGACCAGCGGTTCTTC.